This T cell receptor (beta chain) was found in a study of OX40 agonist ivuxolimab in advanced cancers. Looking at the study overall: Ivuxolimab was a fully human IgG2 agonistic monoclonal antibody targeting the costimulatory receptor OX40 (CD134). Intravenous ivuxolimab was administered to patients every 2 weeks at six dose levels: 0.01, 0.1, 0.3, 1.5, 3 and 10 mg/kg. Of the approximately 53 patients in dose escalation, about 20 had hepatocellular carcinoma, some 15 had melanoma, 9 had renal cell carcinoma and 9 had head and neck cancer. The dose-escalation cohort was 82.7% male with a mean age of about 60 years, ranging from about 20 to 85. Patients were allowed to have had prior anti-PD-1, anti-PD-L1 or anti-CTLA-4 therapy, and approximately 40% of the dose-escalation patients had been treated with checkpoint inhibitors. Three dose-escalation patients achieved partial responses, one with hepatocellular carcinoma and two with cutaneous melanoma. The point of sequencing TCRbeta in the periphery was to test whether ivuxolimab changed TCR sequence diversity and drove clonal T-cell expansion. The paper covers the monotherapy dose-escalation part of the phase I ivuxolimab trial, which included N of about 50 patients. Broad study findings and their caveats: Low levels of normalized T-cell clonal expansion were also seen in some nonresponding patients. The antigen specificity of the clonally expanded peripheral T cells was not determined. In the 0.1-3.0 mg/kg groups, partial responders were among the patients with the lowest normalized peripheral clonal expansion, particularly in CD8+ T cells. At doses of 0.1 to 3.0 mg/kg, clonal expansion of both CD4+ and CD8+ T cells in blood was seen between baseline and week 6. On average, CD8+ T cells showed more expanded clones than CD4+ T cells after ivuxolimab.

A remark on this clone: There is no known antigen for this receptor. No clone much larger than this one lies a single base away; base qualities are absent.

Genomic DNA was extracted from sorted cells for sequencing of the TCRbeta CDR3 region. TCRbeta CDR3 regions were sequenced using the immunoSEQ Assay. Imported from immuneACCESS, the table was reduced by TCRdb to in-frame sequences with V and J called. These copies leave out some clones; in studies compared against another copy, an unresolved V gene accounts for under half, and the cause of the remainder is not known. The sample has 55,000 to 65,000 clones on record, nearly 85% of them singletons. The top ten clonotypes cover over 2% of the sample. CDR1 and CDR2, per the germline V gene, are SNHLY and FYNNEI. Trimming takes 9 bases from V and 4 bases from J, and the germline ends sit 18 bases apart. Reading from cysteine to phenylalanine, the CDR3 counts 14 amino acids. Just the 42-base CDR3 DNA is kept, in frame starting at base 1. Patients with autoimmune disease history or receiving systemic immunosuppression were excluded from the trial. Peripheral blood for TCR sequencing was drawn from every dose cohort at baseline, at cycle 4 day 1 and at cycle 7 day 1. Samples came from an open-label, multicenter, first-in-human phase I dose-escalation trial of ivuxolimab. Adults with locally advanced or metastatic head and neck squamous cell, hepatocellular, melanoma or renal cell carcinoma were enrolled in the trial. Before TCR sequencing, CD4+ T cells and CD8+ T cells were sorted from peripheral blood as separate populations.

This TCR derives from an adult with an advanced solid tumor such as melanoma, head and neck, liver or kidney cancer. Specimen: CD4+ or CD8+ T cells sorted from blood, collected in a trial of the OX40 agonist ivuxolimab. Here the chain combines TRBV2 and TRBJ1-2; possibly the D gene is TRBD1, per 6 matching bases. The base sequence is TGTGCCAGTACTACAGGGACCGTTCCCTATGGCTACACCTTC. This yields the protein CASTTGTVPYGYTF.